These 10 T cell receptor beta chains came from one sample sequenced in a study of T cells after yellow fever vaccination (dated by TCRdb to the late 2010s). Library prep was done by 5' RACE. The instrument was an Illumina NovaSeq 6000. The public reads were quality trimmed at Q25 with fastp and then assembled into clones with MiXCR by TCRdb, keeping productive beta chains. Identical CDR3 proteins give one entry, which carries the most common genes and DNA. The sample contains about 310,000 distinct CDR3 sequences, around 3.9% of them found a single time. Clones ranked in the top ten supply roughly a quarter of the sample. Read against the paper, the sample's treatment or condition label means: live attenuated yellow fever vaccine strain. The starting material was PBMCs, obtained on the day of the yellow fever booster vaccination. Receptor source: a man between 18 and 29 years old who received the YFV17D yellow fever vaccine.

The chain combines TRBV3-1 with TRBJ2-2; D tentatively reads TRBD1 or TRBD2 (5 bases each). V was shortened by 4 bases and J by 8 bases, with 8 bases between the two germline ends. CDR3 length: 12 residues. CDR1 and CDR2 (germline): LGHDT, YNNKEL (reference sequence). CDR3 loop: CASSPGRGELFF. Here the CDR3 DNA reads TGTGCCAGCAGCCCGGGACGTGGGGAGCTGTTTTTT. The full variable domain, completed using reference TRBV3-1 and TRBJ2-2, is DTAVSQTPKYLVTQMGNDKSIKCEQNLGHDTMYWYKQDSKKFLKIMFSYNNKELIINETVPNRFSPKSPDKAHLNLHINSLELGDSAVYFCASSPGRGELFFGEGSRLTVL.

This clonotype has a count of ten or more. Sequence at one end of the junction differs from germline and may be a read error. The gene calls are TRBV20-1 and TRBJ2-7; possible D gene TRBD2, 6 bases. The CDR3 loop spans 14 amino acids. CDR1 is DFQATT, CDR2 SNEGSKA, per germline (reference sequence). This CDR3 is CSARGGAHYYEQYF. CDR3 DNA: TGCAGTGCCAGAGGCGGGGCGCACTACTACGAGCAGTACTTC.

This clonotype was observed a few times. This CDR3 reads CASSQEWGSGNTIYF. CDR3 sequence (DNA): TGCGCCAGCAGCCAAGAGTGGGGCTCTGGAAACACCATATATTTT. This sequence joins TRBV4-1 and TRBJ1-3; D not resolved. Germline CDR1 and CDR2: MGHRA and YSYEKL. CDR3 length equals 15 residues. V was shortened by 0 bases and J by 0 bases, with 6 bases between the two germline ends.

There are a few counts of this clonotype. The chain links TRBV6-2 or TRBV6-3 to TRBJ1-6; D unresolved. CDR3 length: 12 residues. The germline V gene has CDR1 MNHEY and CDR2 SVGEGT. Trimming removed 5 bases from V and 10 bases from J, with 9 bases in between. The CDR3 sequence is CASSLDTSPLHF. CDR3 DNA sequence: TGTGCCAGCAGTCTCGACACATCACCCCTCCACTTT.

This clonotype was seen many times. J is TRBJ2-7 and V is TRBV20-1; D possibly corresponds to TRBD2 (5 bases). V gave up 3 bases and J gave up 2 bases, with 14 bases separating them. Germline assignment: CDR1 DFQATT and CDR2 SNEGSKA (reference sequence). The CDR3 loop spans 14 amino acids. As DNA, the CDR3 is TGCAGTGCTAGTCTCCCGGGGTCTACCTACGAGCAGTACTTC. Translated, it gives CSASLPGSTYEQYF.

This clonotype was seen ten or more times. V usage is TRBV6-6 and J usage is TRBJ2-7; 8 nucleotides line up with TRBD2. Germline CDR1 is MNHNY and CDR2 is SVGAGI (reference sequence). The CDR3 runs 17 residues. The ends lost 6 bases at V and 2 bases at J; junction bases unmatched: 15. CDR3 in DNA: TGTGCCAGCAGGGGTAGCGGGGTGCCCTCCCCTACCTACGAGCAGTACTTC. Protein sequence: CASRGSGVPSPTYEQYF.

V usage is TRBV7-9 and J usage is TRBJ1-2; D is undetermined. V shed 5 bases and J shed 7 bases, with 11 bases lying between them. CDR3 size: 12 residues. Germline values: CDR1 SEHNR, CDR2 FQNEAQ (reference sequence). The CDR3 sequence is CASSRESSGYTF. In DNA, the CDR3 is TGTGCCAGCAGCCGCGAATCGTCTGGCTACACCTTC.

This clonotype was counted ten times or more. The chain carries TRBV20-1 and TRBJ2-7; D tentatively fits TRBD1 or TRBD2 (5 bases each). The CDR3 has 16 amino acids. Germline loops: CDR1 DFQATT, CDR2 SNEGSKA (reference sequence). The V end was cut by 4 bases, the J end by 7 bases, with 26 bases between. DNA for the CDR3: TGCAGTGCTATGGGGGAACGTTGGGGATCTCTACGTGAGCAGTACTTC. Its protein product is CSAMGERWGSLREQYF.

This clonotype appeared many times. This sequence joins TRBV5-1 and TRBJ2-7; TRBD2 aligns across 9 bases. The CDR3 contains 14 residues. Trimming at V came to 2 bases and at J to 3 bases, leaving 3 bases not matched to a gene. Germline CDR1 is SGHRS and CDR2 is YFSETQ. CDR3 region: CASSFRTSDYEQYF. In DNA form, the CDR3 reads TGCGCCAGCAGCTTCAGGACTAGCGACTACGAGCAGTACTTC.

There are many counts of this clonotype. The chain links TRBV6-1 to TRBJ2-1, with D unresolved. The CDR3 sequence is 14 residues long. The ends were cut back, 7 bases at V and 8 bases at J, with 18 bases in the middle. CDR1 is MNHNS, CDR2 SASEGT, per germline. CDR3 sequence reads: CASTRPEQLDEQFF. CDR3 DNA sequence: TGTGCCAGCACCCGACCGGAACAGTTGGATGAGCAGTTCTTC.